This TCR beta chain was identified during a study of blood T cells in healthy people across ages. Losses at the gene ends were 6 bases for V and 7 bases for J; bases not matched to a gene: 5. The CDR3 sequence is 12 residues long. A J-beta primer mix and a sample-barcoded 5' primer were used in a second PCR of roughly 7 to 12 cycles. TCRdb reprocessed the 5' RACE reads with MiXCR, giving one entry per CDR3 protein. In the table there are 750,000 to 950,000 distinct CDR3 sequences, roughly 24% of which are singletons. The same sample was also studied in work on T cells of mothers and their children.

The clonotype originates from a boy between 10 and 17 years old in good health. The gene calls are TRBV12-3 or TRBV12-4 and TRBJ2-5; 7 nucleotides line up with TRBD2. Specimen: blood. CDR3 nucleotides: TGTGCCAGCAGACCCTCGGGGGGGACCCAGTACTTC. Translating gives CASRPSGGTQYF.